Below, 20 T cell receptor beta chains from the same sample are listed, as sequenced in a study of beta chain features in type 1 diabetes. Expressed TCRB transcripts were sequenced, since all the RNA that had been isolated was reverse transcribed. The assay was immunoSEQ multiplex PCR, and TCRdb's table has in-frame clones only and misses some. The repertoire holds 680,000 or so clones, with about a sixth as singletons. The material sequenced was naive CD4+ T cells from blood. These receptors all come from a man younger than 30 in good health.

The chain couples TRBV7-8 to TRBJ1-1; D perhaps matches TRBD1 (6 bases). Germline CDR1 is SGHVS and CDR2 is FQNEAQ. The CDR3 runs to 14 residues. The V end was cut by 5 bases, the J end by 4 bases, with 14 bases between. CDR3 protein: CASSARGGTTEAFF. CDR3 sequence (DNA): TGTGCCAGCAGCGCTAGGGGGGGAACCACTGAAGCTTTCTTT.

V usage is TRBV7-3 and J usage is TRBJ2-3; 7 bases fit TRBD2. CDR3 length: 14 residues. CDR1 is SGHTA, CDR2 FQGTGA, per germline. With V trimmed by 1 base and J by 8 bases, 6 bases remained unmatched. In DNA, the CDR3 is TGTGCCAGCAGCTTAAGTCCTAGCGGAGGTACGCAGTATTTT. It codes for CASSLSPSGGTQYF.

This clone has ten or more counts. This chain joins TRBV7-2 and TRBJ2-5; a possible D gene is TRBD2 (5 bases). V lost 0 bases to trimming and J lost 5 bases, with 10 bases between them. Germline CDR1 is SGHTA and CDR2 is FQGNSA. The CDR3 loop spans 14 amino acids. The CDR3 is CASSLASSRETQYF. The CDR3 bases are TGTGCCAGCAGCTTAGCCTCTAGCCGCGAGACCCAGTACTTC. Variable domain in full (rest from reference TRBV7-2 and TRBJ2-5): GAGVSQSPSNKVTEKGKDVELRCDPISGHTALYWYRQSLGQGLEFLIYFQGNSAPDKSGLPSDRFSAERTGGSVSTLTIQRTQQEDSAVYLCASSLASSRETQYFGPGTRLLVL.

The gene calls are TRBV9 and TRBJ1-6; the D is unclear. Looked up from germline, CDR1 is SGDLS and CDR2 is YYNGEE. This CDR3 region has 15 residues. V was trimmed by 0 bases and J by 10 bases, leaving 14 bases between them. The CDR3 sequence is CASSVEGQSASPLHF. The CDR3 DNA sequence: TGTGCCAGCAGCGTAGAGGGTCAGTCGGCCTCACCCCTCCACTTT. The full variable domain, completed using reference TRBV9 and TRBJ1-6, is DSGVTQTPKHLITATGQRVTLRCSPRSGDLSVYWYQQSLDQGLQFLIQYYNGEERAKGNILERFSAQQFPDLHSELNLSSLELGDSALYFCASSVEGQSASPLHFGNGTRLTVT.

This clone turned up a few times. The chain is built from TRBV5-4 and TRBJ2-7; 8 bases fit TRBD2. In germline, CDR1 is SGHNT, CDR2 YYREEE (reference sequence). The CDR3 spans 16 residues. J gave up 0 bases and V 0 bases, and 5 bases lay outside the gene matches. CDR3 region: CASSLAVGRASYEQYF. The CDR3 DNA is TGTGCCAGCAGCTTGGCCGTCGGGAGGGCCTCCTACGAGCAGTACTTC. The full variable domain, its missing parts supplied by reference TRBV5-4 and TRBJ2-7, is ETGVTQSPTHLIKTRGQQVTLRCSSQSGHNTVSWYQQALGQGPQFIFQYYREEENGRGNFPPRFSGLQFPNYSSELNVNALELDDSALYLCASSLAVGRASYEQYFGPGTRLTVT.

This chain connects TRBV15 to TRBJ1-2, with unresolved D. The CDR3 is 13 residues long. Trimming pared 0 bases from V and 4 bases from J, leaving 6 bases between. Germline values: CDR1 LNHNV, CDR2 YYDKDF (reference sequence). CDR3 in amino acids: CATSRDRSYGYTF. CDR3 in DNA: TGTGCCACCAGCAGAGATCGCAGCTATGGCTACACCTTC.

The chain has TRBV7-9 and TRBJ1-5, with D unclear. The CDR3 spans 13 residues. Germline-derived CDR1 and CDR2 are SEHNR and FQNEAQ (reference sequence). V lost 1 base and J lost 9, with 10 bases in between. The CDR3: CASSLDGLGPQHF. For the CDR3, the DNA is TGTGCCAGCAGCTTAGACGGGTTGGGGCCCCAGCATTTT.

The chain combines TRBV14 with TRBJ1-3; D is possibly TRBD1 (6 bases). Germline values: CDR1 SGHDN, CDR2 FVKESK. The length of the CDR3 is 15 residues. V lost 0 bases and J lost 4, with 10 bases in between. Here the CDR3 reads CASSQEPGAGNTIYF. CDR3 nucleotide sequence: TGTGCCAGCAGCCAAGAACCAGGGGCCGGAAACACCATATATTTT.

This clone turned up a few times. The V gene is TRBV29-1, the J gene TRBJ1-2, with D possibly TRBD1 on 5 matching bases. CDR3 length: 16 residues. Germline values: CDR1 SQVTM, CDR2 ANQGSEA. The germline V and J ends were trimmed by 0 bases and 5 bases, with 19 bases remaining between them. CDR3 amino acids: CSVEEGGLRGYYGYTF. CDR3 DNA: TGCAGCGTTGAAGAAGGAGGGCTCCGGGGGTATTATGGCTACACCTTC.

A few counts support this clone. The rearrangement joins TRBV7-2 to TRBJ1-3; no firm D call. Trimming removed 5 bases at V and 0 bases at J, with 5 bases between. The CDR3 sequence is 13 residues long. Germline-derived CDR1 and CDR2 are SGHTA and FQGNSA. Written as DNA, the CDR3 is TGTGCCAGCAGCCGTCCCTCTGGAAACACCATATATTTT. It is translated as CASSRPSGNTIYF.

This clone was picked up a small number of times. The chain employs TRBV5-6 and TRBJ1-2; no clear D. The CDR3 spans 13 residues. The V and J ends lost 1 base and 1 base respectively, with 5 bases between them. The germline gives CDR1 SGHDT, CDR2 YYEEEE. CDR3 in amino acids: CASSLKVNYGYTF. CDR3 DNA: TGTGCCAGCAGCTTGAAGGTTAACTATGGCTACACCTTC.

This clone has only a few counts. The V call is TRBV9, the J call TRBJ2-3; TRBD2 is a possible D gene (6 bases). Trimming removed 1 base at V and 1 base at J, with 10 bases between. CDR1 is SGDLS, CDR2 YYNGEE, per germline. This CDR3 is 15 amino acids long. The CDR3 DNA reads TGTGCCAGCAGCGTAAGGAGGGTCGGCACAGATACGCAGTATTTT. It specifies CASSVRRVGTDTQYF.

The chain links TRBV9 to TRBJ1-2, with TRBD1 matching over 7 bases. Germline CDR1 and CDR2: SGDLS and YYNGEE. The CDR3 consists of 15 residues. The junction had 14 bases not matched to a gene; V was cut back by 4 bases and J by 8 bases. CDR3 nucleotide sequence: TGTGCCAGCAGCTCAAGGACAGGAAGAAATGTGGGCTACACCTTC. Amino acids: CASSSRTGRNVGYTF.

The chain carries TRBV7-2 and TRBJ2-5, with 9 nucleotides matching TRBD1. Germline CDR1 SGHTA, CDR2 FQGNSA. V was pared by 5 bases and J by 5 bases, with 9 bases of the junction left unmatched. The length of the CDR3 is 15 residues. CDR3 DNA: TGTGCCAGCAGCGCCGGGGACAGGGTTCGTGAGACCCAGTACTTC. Translated: CASSAGDRVRETQYF.

A few counts support this clone. V usage is TRBV6-5 and J usage is TRBJ2-4, with TRBD1 matching 9 bases. The CDR3 extends over 14 amino acids. The germline V gene encodes CDR1 MNHEY and CDR2 SVGAGI. V gave up 2 bases and J gave up 8 bases; unmatched junction bases: 4. CDR3 amino acids: CASSYGTGRDIQYF. DNA for the CDR3: TGTGCCAGCAGTTACGGGACAGGGAGGGACATTCAGTACTTC.

The rearrangement joins TRBV11-2 to TRBJ2-7; TRBD2 matches 8 bases. CDR1 and CDR2 (germline): SGHAT, FQNNGV. CDR3 size: 16 residues. V lost 4 bases, J lost 1 base, and 9 bases stayed unmatched. CDR3 DNA: TGTGCCAGCAGCTCGAGACGACTAGCGCCTTCCTACGAGCAGTACTTC. This sequence encodes CASSSRRLAPSYEQYF.

This clone was counted between two and nine times. This chain uses TRBV18 with TRBJ2-1; the D gene could be TRBD1 or TRBD2 (5 bases each). The length of the CDR3 is 15 residues. V lost 1 base and J lost 4, with 11 bases in between. The germline V gene has CDR1 KGHSH and CDR2 LQKENI. CDR3 residues: CASSPQGIAYNEQFF. The CDR3 bases are TGTGCCAGCTCACCACAGGGGATAGCGTACAATGAGCAGTTCTTC.

In the case of this clone: The same CDR3 also results from other DNA sequences found in this sample. The chain links TRBV18 to TRBJ2-1, with 8 bases that match TRBD2. The CDR3 totals 14 residues. The V and J ends lost 6 bases and 2 bases, in that order; junction bases with no gene match: 3. Germline V gene lookup returns CDR1 KGHSH and CDR2 LQKENI. The CDR3 loop reads CASSPGLAYNEQFF. The CDR3 bases are TGTGCCAGCTCCCCGGGACTAGCCTACAATGAGCAGTTCTTC. Filled out from reference TRBV18 and TRBJ2-1, the complete variable domain reads NAGVMQNPRHLVRRRGQEARLRCSPMKGHSHVYWYRQLPEEGLKFMVYLQKENIIDESGMPKERFSAEFPKEGPSILRIQQVVRGDSAAYFCASSPGLAYNEQFFGPGTRLTVL.

This clone came up a few times. J is TRBJ2-6 and V is TRBV6-5, with D hard to call. Trimming took off 2 bases at V and 0 bases at J, with 5 bases between the two ends. Germline values: CDR1 MNHEY, CDR2 SVGAGI. This CDR3 spans 15 amino acids. DNA of the CDR3: TGTGCCAGCAGTTACCACAGCTCTGGGGCCAACGTCCTGACTTTC. This gives the protein CASSYHSSGANVLTF.

This clone was seen only a few times. The chain uses TRBV25-1 and TRBJ1-1, with D possibly TRBD1 on 6 matching bases. V dropped 3 bases and J dropped 1 base, with 15 bases sitting between them. This CDR3 has 16 residues. Germline CDR1 and CDR2: MGHDK and SYGVNS. CDR3: CASSDAGRGPNTEAFF. The CDR3 DNA sequence: TGTGCCAGCAGTGATGCAGGACGGGGGCCGAACACTGAAGCTTTCTTT.